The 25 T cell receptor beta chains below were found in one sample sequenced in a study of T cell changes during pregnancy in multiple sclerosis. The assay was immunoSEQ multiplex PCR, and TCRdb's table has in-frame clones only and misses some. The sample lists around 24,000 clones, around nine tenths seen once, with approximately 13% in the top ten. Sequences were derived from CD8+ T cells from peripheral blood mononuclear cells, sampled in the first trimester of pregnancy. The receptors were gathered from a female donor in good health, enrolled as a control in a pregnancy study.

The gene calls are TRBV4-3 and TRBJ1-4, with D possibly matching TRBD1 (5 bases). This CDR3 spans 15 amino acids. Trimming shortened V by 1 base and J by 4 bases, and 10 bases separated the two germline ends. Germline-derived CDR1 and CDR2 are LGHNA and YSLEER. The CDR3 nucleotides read TGCGCCAGCAGCCAAGGCAGGGCGCTTAATGAAAAACTGTTTTTT. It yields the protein CASSQGRALNEKLFF.

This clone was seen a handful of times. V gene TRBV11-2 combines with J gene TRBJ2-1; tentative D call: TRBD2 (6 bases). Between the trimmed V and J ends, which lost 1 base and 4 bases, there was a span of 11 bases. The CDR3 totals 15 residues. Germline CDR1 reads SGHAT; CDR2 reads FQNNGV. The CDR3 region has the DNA TGTGCCAGCAGCTTAGCGGGAGTTATTTACAATGAGCAGTTCTTC. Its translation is CASSLAGVIYNEQFF.

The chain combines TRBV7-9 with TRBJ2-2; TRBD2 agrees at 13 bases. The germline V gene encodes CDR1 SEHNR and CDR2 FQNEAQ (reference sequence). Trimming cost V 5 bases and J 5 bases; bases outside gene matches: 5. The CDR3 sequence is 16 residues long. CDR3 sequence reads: CASSRTSGSGTGELFF. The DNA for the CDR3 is TGTGCCAGCAGCCGGACTAGCGGGAGTGGAACCGGGGAGCTGTTTTTT. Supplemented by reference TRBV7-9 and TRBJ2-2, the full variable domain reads DTGVSQNPRHKITKRGQNVTFRCDPISEHNRLYWYRQTLGQGPEFLTYFQNEAQLEKSRLLSDRFSAERPKGSFSTLEIQRTEQGDSAMYLCASSRTSGSGTGELFFGEGSRLTVL.

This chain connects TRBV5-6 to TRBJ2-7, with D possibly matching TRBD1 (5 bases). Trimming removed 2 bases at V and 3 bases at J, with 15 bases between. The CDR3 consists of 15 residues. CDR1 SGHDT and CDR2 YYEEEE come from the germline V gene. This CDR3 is CASSFYSGPDYEQYF. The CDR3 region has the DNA TGTGCCAGCAGCTTTTACTCAGGGCCGGACTACGAGCAGTACTTC.

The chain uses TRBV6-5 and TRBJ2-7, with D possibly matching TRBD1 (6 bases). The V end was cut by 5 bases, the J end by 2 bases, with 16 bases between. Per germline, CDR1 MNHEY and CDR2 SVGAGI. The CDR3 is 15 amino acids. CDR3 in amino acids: CASSSYRQETYEQYF. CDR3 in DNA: TGTGCCAGCAGTAGCTACCGACAGGAAACCTACGAGCAGTACTTC.

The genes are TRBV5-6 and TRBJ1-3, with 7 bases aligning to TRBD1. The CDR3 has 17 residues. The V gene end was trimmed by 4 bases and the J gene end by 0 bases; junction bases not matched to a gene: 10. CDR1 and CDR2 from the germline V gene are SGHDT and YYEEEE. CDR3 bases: TGTGCCAGCAGCCGATATCTACAGGGGAACTCTGGAAACACCATATATTTT. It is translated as CASSRYLQGNSGNTIYF.

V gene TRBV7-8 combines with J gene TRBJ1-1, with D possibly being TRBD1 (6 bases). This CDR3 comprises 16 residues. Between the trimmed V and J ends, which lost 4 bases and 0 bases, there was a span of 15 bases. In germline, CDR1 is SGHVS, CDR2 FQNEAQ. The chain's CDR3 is CASSSGGQTMNTEAFF. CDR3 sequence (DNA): TGTGCCAGCAGCTCGGGGGGGCAGACCATGAACACTGAAGCTTTCTTT.

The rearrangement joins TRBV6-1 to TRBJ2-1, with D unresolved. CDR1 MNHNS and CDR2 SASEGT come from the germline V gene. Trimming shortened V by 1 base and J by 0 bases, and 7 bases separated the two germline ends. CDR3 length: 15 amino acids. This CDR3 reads CASSEEAGSYNEQFF. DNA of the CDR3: TGTGCCAGCAGTGAAGAGGCAGGCTCCTACAATGAGCAGTTCTTC.

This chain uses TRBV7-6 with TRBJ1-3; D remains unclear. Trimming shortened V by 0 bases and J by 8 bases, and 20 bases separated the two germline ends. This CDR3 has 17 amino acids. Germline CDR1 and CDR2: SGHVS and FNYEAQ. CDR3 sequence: CASSLALTRDYRDTIYF. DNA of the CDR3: TGTGCCAGCAGCTTAGCGTTAACCCGGGATTATAGGGACACCATATATTTT.

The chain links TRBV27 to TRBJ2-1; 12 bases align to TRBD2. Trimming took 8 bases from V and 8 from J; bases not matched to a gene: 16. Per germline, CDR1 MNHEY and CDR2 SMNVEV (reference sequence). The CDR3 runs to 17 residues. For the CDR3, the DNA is TGTGCCAGCGAAGTCTCCGGAGGACTAGCGGGGACCGATGAGCAGTTCTTC. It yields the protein CASEVSGGLAGTDEQFF.

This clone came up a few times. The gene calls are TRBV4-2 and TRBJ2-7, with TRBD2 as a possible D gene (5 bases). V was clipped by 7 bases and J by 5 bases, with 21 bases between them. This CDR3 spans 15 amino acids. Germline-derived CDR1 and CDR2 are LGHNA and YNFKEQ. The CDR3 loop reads CASTRSEDSPNEQYF. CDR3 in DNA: TGTGCCAGCACCCGTTCGGAGGACTCACCGAACGAGCAGTACTTC.

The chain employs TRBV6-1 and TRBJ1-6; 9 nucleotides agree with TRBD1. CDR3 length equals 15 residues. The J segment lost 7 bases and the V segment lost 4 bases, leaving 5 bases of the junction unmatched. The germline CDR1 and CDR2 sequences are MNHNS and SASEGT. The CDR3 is CASSATGGGNSPLHF. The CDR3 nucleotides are TGTGCCAGCAGTGCAACAGGGGGCGGCAATTCACCCCTCCACTTT.

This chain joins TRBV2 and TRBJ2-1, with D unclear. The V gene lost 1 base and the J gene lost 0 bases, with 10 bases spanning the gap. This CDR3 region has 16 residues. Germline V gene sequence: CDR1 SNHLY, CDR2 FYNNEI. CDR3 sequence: CASSEEAPSSYNEQFF. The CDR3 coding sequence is TGTGCCAGCAGTGAAGAAGCCCCGAGCTCCTACAATGAGCAGTTCTTC.

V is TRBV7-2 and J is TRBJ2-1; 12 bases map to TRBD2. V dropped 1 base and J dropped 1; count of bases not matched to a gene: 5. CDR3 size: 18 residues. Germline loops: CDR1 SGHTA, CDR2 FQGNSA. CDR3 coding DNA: TGTGCCAGCAGCTTAGGACTAGCGGGGGTGCAGTCCTACAATGAGCAGTTCTTC. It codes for CASSLGLAGVQSYNEQFF.

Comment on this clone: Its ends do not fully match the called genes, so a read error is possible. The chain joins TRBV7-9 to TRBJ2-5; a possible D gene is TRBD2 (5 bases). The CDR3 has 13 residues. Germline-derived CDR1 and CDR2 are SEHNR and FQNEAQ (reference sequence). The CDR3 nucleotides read TGTGCCAGCAGCCTAGCTCCGCAAGAGACCCAGTACTTC. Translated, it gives CASSLAPQETQYF.

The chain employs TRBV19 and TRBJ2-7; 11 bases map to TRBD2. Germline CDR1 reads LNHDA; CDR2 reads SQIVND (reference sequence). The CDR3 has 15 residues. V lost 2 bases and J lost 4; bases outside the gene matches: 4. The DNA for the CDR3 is TGTGCCAGTAGTATACTAGCGGGAGGAATTTACGAGCAGTACTTC. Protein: CASSILAGGIYEQYF.

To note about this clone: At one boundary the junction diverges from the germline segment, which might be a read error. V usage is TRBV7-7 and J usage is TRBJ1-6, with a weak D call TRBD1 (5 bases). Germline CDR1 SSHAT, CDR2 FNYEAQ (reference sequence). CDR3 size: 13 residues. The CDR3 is CASSLTDYSPLHF. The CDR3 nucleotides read TGTGCTAGCAGCTTGACAGACTATTCACCCCTCCACTTT.

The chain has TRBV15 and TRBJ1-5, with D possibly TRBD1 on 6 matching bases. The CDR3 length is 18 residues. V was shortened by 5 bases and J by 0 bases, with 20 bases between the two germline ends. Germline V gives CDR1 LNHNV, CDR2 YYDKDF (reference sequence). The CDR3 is CATSDNNDRIYSNQPQHF. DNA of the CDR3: TGTGCCACCAGCGATAACAACGACAGGATCTATAGCAATCAGCCCCAGCATTTT.

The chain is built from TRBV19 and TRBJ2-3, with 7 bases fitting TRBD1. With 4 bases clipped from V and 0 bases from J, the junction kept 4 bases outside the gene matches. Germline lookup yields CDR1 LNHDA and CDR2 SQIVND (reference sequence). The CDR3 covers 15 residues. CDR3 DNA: TGTGCCAGTAGTAACGAGGGGGCAAGCACAGATACGCAGTATTTT. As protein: CASSNEGASTDTQYF.

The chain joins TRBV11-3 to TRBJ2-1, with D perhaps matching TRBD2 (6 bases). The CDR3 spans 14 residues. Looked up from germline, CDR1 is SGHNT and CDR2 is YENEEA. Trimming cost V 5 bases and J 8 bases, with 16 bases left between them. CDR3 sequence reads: CASSTRGGGDEQFF. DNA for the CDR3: TGTGCCAGCAGCACTAGGGGAGGAGGAGATGAGCAGTTCTTC.

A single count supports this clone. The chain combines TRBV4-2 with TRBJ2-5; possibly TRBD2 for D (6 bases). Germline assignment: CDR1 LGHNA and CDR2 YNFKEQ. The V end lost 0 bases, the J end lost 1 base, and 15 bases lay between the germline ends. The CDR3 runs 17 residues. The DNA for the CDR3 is TGTGCCAGCAGCCAAGAAGGCCCGACGGGGGTCCAAGAGACCCAGTACTTC. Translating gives CASSQEGPTGVQETQYF.

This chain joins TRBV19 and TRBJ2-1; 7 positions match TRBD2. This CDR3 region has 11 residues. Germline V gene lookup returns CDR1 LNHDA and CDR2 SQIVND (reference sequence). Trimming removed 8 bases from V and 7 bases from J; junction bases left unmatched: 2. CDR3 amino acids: CASGGGNEQFF. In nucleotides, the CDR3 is TGTGCCAGTGGGGGGGGTAATGAGCAGTTCTTC.

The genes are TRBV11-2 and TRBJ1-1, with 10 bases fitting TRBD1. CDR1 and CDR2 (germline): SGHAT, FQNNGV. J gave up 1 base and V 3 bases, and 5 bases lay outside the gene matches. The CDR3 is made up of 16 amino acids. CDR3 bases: TGTGCCAGCAGCTTCGACCGGGACAGGGGGAACACTGAAGCTTTCTTT. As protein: CASSFDRDRGNTEAFF.

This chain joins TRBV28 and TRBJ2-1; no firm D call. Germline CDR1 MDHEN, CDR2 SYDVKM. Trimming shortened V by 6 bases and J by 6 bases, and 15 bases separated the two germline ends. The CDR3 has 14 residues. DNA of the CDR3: TGTGCCAGCAGGTCGAGTAGCCCCTCCAATGAGCAGTTCTTC. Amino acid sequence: CASRSSSPSNEQFF.

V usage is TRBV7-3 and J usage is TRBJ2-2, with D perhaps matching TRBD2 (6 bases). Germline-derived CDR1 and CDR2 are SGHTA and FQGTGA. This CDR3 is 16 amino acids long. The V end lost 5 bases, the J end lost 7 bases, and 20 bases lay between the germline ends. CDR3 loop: CASSPTVAGTGGELFF. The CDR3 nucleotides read TGTGCCAGCAGCCCAACGGTCGCGGGGACTGGCGGGGAGCTGTTTTTT.